This is a list of T cell receptor beta chains from one sample in a study of T cell changes during pregnancy in multiple sclerosis. Only in-frame clones appear in the TCRdb table, and some are missing; sequencing was by immunoSEQ multiplex PCR. Counted here are about 40,000 clones, 90% to 95% occurring once; the ten biggest clones make up about 9%. The sample consisted of CD8+ T cells from peripheral blood mononuclear cells, taken in the third trimester of pregnancy. The source is a female donor with multiple sclerosis, enrolled in a pregnancy study. Each CDR3 is given with its conserved first and last residue. The order of the fields is D gene, clone size, J gene, V gene, CDR3 DNA, CDR3 protein. The D gene is left open where the match is weak. The size of a clone is reported for some rows only, either as once, few or many, or as a class for expanded clones.

D: .; size: .; J: TRBJ2-7; V: TRBV7-3; DNA: TGTGCCAGCAGCGAGGGGGTTGGGGAGGGCTACGAGCAGTACTTC; CDR3: CASSEGVGEGYEQYF
D: TRBD1; size: once; J: TRBJ2-1; V: TRBV5-4; DNA: TGTGCCAGCAGCGTACCCATCGGGACAGGGTACAATGAGCAGTTCTTC; CDR3: CASSVPIGTGYNEQFF
D: .; size: .; J: TRBJ1-6; V: TRBV13; DNA: TGTGCCAGCAGCCCAGGCGGAGGCTTGGGGACTTATTCACCCCTCCACTTT; CDR3: CASSPGGGLGTYSPLHF
D: TRBD2; size: .; J: TRBJ2-1; V: TRBV5-6; DNA: TGTGCCAGCCAAGGCGGGGGGACCTACAATGAGCAGTTCTTC; CDR3: CASQGGGTYNEQFF
D: TRBD1; size: .; J: TRBJ2-7; V: TRBV7-9; DNA: TGTGCCAGCAGCTCCACAGGGGGAGGAGGCGAGCAGTACTTC; CDR3: CASSSTGGGGEQYF
D: .; size: .; J: TRBJ1-4; V: TRBV11-2; DNA: TGTGCCAGCAGCTTAGAAGGACAGTTTAATGAAAAACTGTTTTTT; CDR3: CASSLEGQFNEKLFF
D: TRBD1; size: .; J: TRBJ2-7; V: TRBV27; DNA: TGTGCCAGCAGTTCGTTGCCGGGACAGGGTGCAGACGAGCAGTACTTC; CDR3: CASSSLPGQGADEQYF
D: TRBD1; size: .; J: TRBJ1-5; V: TRBV4-2; DNA: TGTGCCAGCAGTCCCTCCGCAGGGGGCGATCAGCCCCAGCATTTT; CDR3: CASSPSAGGDQPQHF
D: TRBD2; size: .; J: TRBJ2-1; V: TRBV6-4; DNA: TGTGCCAGCAGTGAGAGCGGGGGGGAATATAGCTCCTACAATGAGCAGTTCTTC; CDR3: CASSESGGEYSSYNEQFF
D: TRBD2; size: .; J: TRBJ2-5; V: TRBV7-2; DNA: TGTGCCAGCAGCCCCAGACGGCTAGCGGGGGGGAATGAAGAGACCCAGTACTTC; CDR3: CASSPRRLAGGNEETQYF
D: TRBD1; size: .; J: TRBJ1-2; V: TRBV9; DNA: TGTGCCAGCAGCGCGGGGGACAGTCCGGGCTACACCTTC; CDR3: CASSAGDSPGYTF
D: .; size: .; J: TRBJ2-7; V: TRBV5-5; DNA: TGTGCCAGCAGCTTTCAACACCCGTCCTACGAGCAGTACTTC; CDR3: CASSFQHPSYEQYF
D: .; size: .; J: TRBJ2-3; V: TRBV13; DNA: TGTGCCAGCAGCCCTACGGAGTCAGGGACAGATACGCAGTATTTT; CDR3: CASSPTESGTDTQYF